The 26 T cell receptor beta chains presented below share a single source sample, sequenced in a study of T-cell memory formation after mild COVID-19. TCRdb processed the 5' RACE reads anew with MiXCR; each CDR3 protein has one entry. The sample includes around 440,000 distinct CDR3 sequences, 18% of them seen just once. The sequencing input was PBMCs or a T cell subset sorted from them (not recorded which). The receptor set was obtained from an adult woman who had mild COVID-19 (a few samples of this study predate the infection). Cell type and time point are not known.

V usage is TRBV12-3 or TRBV12-4 and J usage is TRBJ2-1; D not resolved. This CDR3 spans 11 amino acids. Deletions cut 5 bases from V and 8 bases from J, with 7 bases between. The CDR3 sequence: CASSPTYEQFF. CDR3 coding DNA: TGTGCCAGCAGTCCTACGTATGAGCAGTTCTTC.

This clonotype was seen only a few times. The J gene is TRBJ2-7, the V gene TRBV7-9; a possible D gene is TRBD2 (6 bases). The CDR3 loop spans 15 amino acids. Trimming took 4 bases from V and 0 from J, leaving 13 bases between them. Germline V gene data show CDR1 as SEHNR and CDR2 as FQNEAQ (reference sequence). The CDR3 bases are TGTGCCAGCAGCTGGAGGGGCGGAAGCTCCTACGAGCAGTACTTC. This sequence encodes CASSWRGGSSYEQYF.

This clonotype was counted a few times. The chain has TRBV7-2 and TRBJ2-1, with a weak D call TRBD2 (5 bases). V shed 2 bases and J shed 9 bases, with 20 bases lying between them. Germline CDR1 is SGHTA and CDR2 is FQGNSA. The length of the CDR3 is 16 residues. CDR3 nucleotide sequence: TGTGCCAGCAGCTTATCGTTCGTGGGTAGCGCGGCTGAGCAGTTCTTC. Translating it yields CASSLSFVGSAAEQFF.

The chain is built from TRBV9 and TRBJ1-1, with a weak D call TRBD1 (6 bases). The CDR3 is 15 amino acids. Germline CDR1 SGDLS, CDR2 YYNGEE. With 0 bases removed from V and 3 bases from J, the gap between germline ends came to 12 bases. The CDR3 DNA reads as TGTGCCAGCAGCGTAGAGGGGGTCGGTTACACTGAAGCTTTCTTT. Protein: CASSVEGVGYTEAFF.

The chain has TRBV6-5 and TRBJ2-7; 9 positions agree with TRBD1. After removal of 10 bases from V and 5 bases from J, the junction contained 15 bases not matched to a gene. Per the germline V gene, CDR1 is MNHEY and CDR2 is SVGAGI. The CDR3 loop spans 15 amino acids. In DNA form, the CDR3 reads TGTGCCACTACCTCGACGGGGACAGGGATCGACGAGCAGTACTTC. This gives the protein CATTSTGTGIDEQYF.

CDR3 sequence reads: CASQNANRQFF. Written as DNA, the CDR3 is TGTGCCAGCCAGAACGCGAACAGACAGTTCTTC. The rearrangement uses TRBV3-1 and TRBJ2-1; unclear D gene. CDR3 size: 11 residues. The germline V gene has CDR1 LGHDT and CDR2 YNNKEL (reference sequence). V shed 8 bases and J shed 13 bases, with 15 bases lying between them.

This clonotype was found a few times. The rearrangement links TRBV4-3 to TRBJ2-2; 7 bases match TRBD2. Germline lookup yields CDR1 LGHNA and CDR2 YSLEER. The CDR3 is made up of 15 amino acids. V trimming: 1 base; J trimming: 4 bases; junction bases outside the gene matches: 3. As DNA, the CDR3 is TGCGCCAGCAGCCAAGCGGGAGGCATCACCGGGGAGCTGTTTTTT. This translates into CASSQAGGITGELFF.

The chain joins TRBV20-1 to TRBJ2-3; no clear D. Germline V gene lookup returns CDR1 DFQATT and CDR2 SNEGSKA (reference sequence). Trimming cost V 4 bases and J 0 bases, with 23 bases left between them. The CDR3 consists of 18 residues. CDR3 region: CSATNLNKYGSSTDTQYF. The CDR3 DNA sequence: TGCAGTGCTACCAATCTAAATAAATACGGATCTAGCACAGATACGCAGTATTTT.

This clonotype was recorded many times. The chain recombines TRBV20-1 with TRBJ1-1; the D is unclear. Germline assignment: CDR1 DFQATT and CDR2 SNEGSKA (reference sequence). The CDR3 length is 11 residues. Between the trimmed V and J ends, which lost 5 bases and 10 bases, there was a span of 14 bases. CDR3 coding DNA: TGCAGTGCTGAACGGGGTGCGGGAGCTTTCTTT. Encoded protein: CSAERGAGAFF.

This clonotype was found many times. The chain uses TRBV7-9 and TRBJ2-4, with unresolved D. V lost 5 bases and J 3 bases, leaving 14 bases between the germline ends. The CDR3 runs 15 residues. Looked up from germline, CDR1 is SEHNR and CDR2 is FQNEAQ (reference sequence). The CDR3 loop reads CASSLPAQVKNIQYF. CDR3 DNA: TGTGCCAGCAGCCTCCCGGCCCAGGTCAAAAACATTCAGTACTTC.

This clonotype was detected once. The V call is TRBV5-1, the J call TRBJ2-1; the D gene is possibly TRBD2 (6 bases). Germline V CDR1 and CDR2: SGHRS, YFSETQ. The CDR3 spans 15 residues. Trimming cost V 4 bases and J 4 bases, with 15 bases left between them. This chain's CDR3 is CASSNDAGSYNEQFF. The CDR3 bases are TGCGCCAGCAGCAACGATGCGGGGAGTTACAATGAGCAGTTCTTC.

The rearrangement uses TRBV3-1 and TRBJ2-7, with no clear D. CDR1 LGHDT and CDR2 YNNKEL come from the germline V gene (reference sequence). Trimming took 4 bases from V and 0 from J, leaving 13 bases between them. This CDR3 is 15 amino acids long. The CDR3 sequence is CASSLGYRSSYEQYF. The DNA of the CDR3 is TGTGCCAGCAGCCTCGGGTACAGAAGCTCCTACGAGCAGTACTTC.

In its sample, this clonotype was seen a few times. This sequence joins TRBV9 and TRBJ1-1; the D gene is possibly TRBD1 (5 bases). The CDR3 has 11 residues. Germline V lookup: CDR1 SGDLS, CDR2 YYNGEE. The ends were cut back, 7 bases at V and 3 bases at J, with 7 bases in the middle. CDR3 in DNA: TGTGCCAGCGGGGGTGACACTGAAGCTTTCTTT. Amino acid sequence: CASGGDTEAFF.

This clonotype was observed a handful of times. V is TRBV5-1 and J is TRBJ1-2; 9 positions match TRBD1. J was trimmed by 5 bases and V by 3 bases; bases with no gene match: 8. This CDR3 has 15 amino acids. Germline-derived CDR1 and CDR2 are SGHRS and YFSETQ. CDR3 nucleotide sequence: TGCGCCAGCAGCTACCGGGACAGGGAATTTTATGGCTACACCTTC. Its protein is CASSYRDREFYGYTF. Using reference TRBV5-1 and TRBJ1-2 for the parts outside the CDR3, the full variable domain is KAGVTQTPRYLIKTRGQQVTLSCSPISGHRSVSWYQQTPGQGLQFLFEYFSETQRNKGNFPGRFSGRQFSNSRSEMNVSTLELGDSALYLCASSYRDREFYGYTFGSGTRLTVV.

The chain couples TRBV7-8 to TRBJ2-1, with 7 bases lining up with TRBD1. V was clipped by 1 base and J by 8 bases; unmatched bases: 8. The CDR3 is 15 residues long. Germline CDR1 is SGHVS and CDR2 is FQNEAQ. DNA of the CDR3: TGTGCCAGCAGCTTAGTGACAGGGAAGGAACATGAGCAGTTCTTC. It yields the protein CASSLVTGKEHEQFF.

This chain joins TRBV7-2 and TRBJ1-2; D possibly corresponds to TRBD1 (5 bases). This CDR3 contains 14 residues. V dropped 4 bases and J dropped 5 bases, with 14 bases sitting between them. CDR1 is SGHTA, CDR2 FQGNSA, per germline. The CDR3 spells CASSSFVGPYGYTF. CDR3 bases: TGTGCCAGCAGCTCCTTTGTGGGGCCTTATGGCTACACCTTC.

The gene calls are TRBV6-2 or TRBV6-3 and TRBJ2-3; D is uncertain. The germline V gene has CDR1 MNHEY and CDR2 SVGEGT. Trimming pared 8 bases from V and 6 bases from J, leaving 15 bases between. There are 13 residues in the CDR3. CDR3 DNA sequence: TGTGCCAGCTCGTACTGGGGTCTGGATACGCAGTATTTT. The encoded protein is CASSYWGLDTQYF.

The rearrangement links TRBV5-1 to TRBJ2-2, with 8 bases matching TRBD1. With 3 bases clipped from V and 2 bases from J, the junction kept 3 bases outside the gene matches. Germline V CDR1 and CDR2: SGHRS, YFSETQ. There are 15 residues in the CDR3. The CDR3, as DNA: TGCGCCAGCAGCTGGGGACAGGCTAACACCGGGGAGCTGTTTTTT. Protein product: CASSWGQANTGELFF. Drawing the rest from reference TRBV5-1 and TRBJ2-2, the complete variable domain is KAGVTQTPRYLIKTRGQQVTLSCSPISGHRSVSWYQQTPGQGLQFLFEYFSETQRNKGNFPGRFSGRQFSNSRSEMNVSTLELGDSALYLCASSWGQANTGELFFGEGSRLTVL.

The gene calls are TRBV30 and TRBJ2-4; D possibly corresponds to TRBD2 (6 bases). Trimming took 2 bases from V and 9 from J, leaving 23 bases between them. Per the germline V gene, CDR1 is GTSNPN and CDR2 is SVGIG (reference sequence). The CDR3 has 16 residues. The CDR3 DNA reads TGTGCCTGGAGTAGGTGGGGAGTTCCCCTCGGGAGCATTCAGTACTTC. This translates into CAWSRWGVPLGSIQYF.

In this sample, this clonotype turned up a few times. This chain joins TRBV2 and TRBJ2-7; 8 bases line up with TRBD2. Germline-derived CDR1 and CDR2 are SNHLY and FYNNEI. V was clipped by 4 bases and J by 4 bases; unmatched bases: 6. CDR3 length equals 14 residues. The CDR3 reads CASSAGRGQYEQYF. In DNA, the CDR3 is TGTGCCAGCAGTGCCGGGAGGGGACAATACGAGCAGTACTTC.

This clonotype was counted only a few times. The chain carries TRBV6-1 and TRBJ1-4, with D perhaps matching TRBD1 (6 bases). The germline V gene has CDR1 MNHNS and CDR2 SASEGT. The V gene lost 4 bases and the J gene lost 6 bases, with 15 bases spanning the gap. This CDR3 has 15 amino acids. CDR3 sequence (DNA): TGTGCCAGCAGTGGGTTGGGGGGGCTTGATGAAAAACTGTTTTTT. This encodes CASSGLGGLDEKLFF.

The V gene is TRBV11-2, the J gene TRBJ2-1; D is ambiguous. CDR1 is SGHAT and CDR2 is FQNNGV in the germline V gene. This CDR3 is built from 11 residues. V lost 6 bases, J lost 11 bases, and 11 bases lay in between. CDR3 nucleotides: TGTGCCAGCAGTTTCGGACGTCAGCAGTTCTTC. Encoded protein: CASSFGRQQFF.

This clonotype has only one observation. This chain joins TRBV20-1 and TRBJ2-7, with 7 bases aligning to TRBD2. Germline assignment: CDR1 DFQATT and CDR2 SNEGSKA (reference sequence). Trimming removed 3 bases from V and 2 bases from J; junction bases left unmatched: 4. This CDR3 is built from 13 residues. CDR3 nucleotide sequence: TGCAGTGCTAGTTTCGCGGGAGCCTACGAGCAGTACTTC. Translation gives CSASFAGAYEQYF.

This clonotype has more than one count but fewer than ten. The chain is built from TRBV20-1 and TRBJ2-3; D possibly corresponds to TRBD2 (6 bases). The CDR3 totals 14 residues. Trimming removed 0 bases from V and 0 bases from J, with 7 bases in between. CDR1 and CDR2 from the germline V gene are DFQATT and SNEGSKA (reference sequence). The CDR3 loop reads CSAREGTSTDTQYF. As DNA, the CDR3 is TGCAGTGCTAGAGAGGGGACTAGCACAGATACGCAGTATTTT.

V is TRBV2 and J is TRBJ2-7; the D is unclear. Trimming stripped 5 bases from V and 2 bases from J, with 16 bases between. This CDR3 spans 15 amino acids. Germline CDR1 is SNHLY and CDR2 is FYNNEI. The CDR3 loop reads CASSSSQVKAYEQYF. The CDR3 DNA reads TGTGCCAGCAGTTCCAGCCAGGTTAAGGCCTACGAGCAGTACTTC.

A few counts support this clonotype. The genes are TRBV12-3 or TRBV12-4 and TRBJ2-1; D is uncertain. The CDR3 runs to 13 residues. Trimming cost V 5 bases and J 1 base, with 6 bases left between them. The CDR3 loop reads CASSDESYNEQFF. Here the CDR3 DNA reads TGTGCCAGCAGTGACGAATCCTACAATGAGCAGTTCTTC.